This T cell receptor beta chain derives from a study of blood T cell repertoires in COVID-19. Study-wide context: Samples of COVID-19 (acute and convalescent) were obtained from the United States, Italy and Spain. PBMCs, B-cell-depleted T cells, or T cells provided the cDNA or gDNA that made up the material.

This CDR3 has 15 amino acids. CDR1 and CDR2 from the germline V gene are KGHSH and LQKENI. With 3 bases removed from V and 0 bases from J, the gap between germline ends came to 9 bases. Sequencing used immunoSEQ multiplex PCR; TCRdb keeps in-frame clones, though not all of them. Of some 310,000 clones listed, around 90% are singletons. This clone was observed once. The sequenced sample consisted of peripheral blood. The chain is built from TRBV18 and TRBJ1-3, with D uncertain. This clonotype originated in a woman aged 40 to 55 with COVID-19, enrolled during active disease. CDR3 coding DNA: TGTGCCAGCTCACCGACTGCCCTCTCTGGAAACACCATATATTTT. This codes for CASSPTALSGNTIYF.